This T cell receptor beta chain was sequenced in a study of shared clonotypes between healthy human individuals. Study-wide context: Three plates each covered CD4 naive and memory; CD8 naive two, CD8 memory one. Overall study results and limits: Shared clonotypes: roughly 4.7% naive CD4, about 3.3% naive CD8, around 2.2% memory CD4, more than 0.3% memory CD8.

About this clone: Its target is unknown.

The CDR3 length is 16 residues. The run depth of the assay was deep. Sorted-subset replicate PCR reactions contained 200 ng DNA, corresponding to approximately 30,000 T cell genomes. The assay was immunoSEQ multiplex PCR, and TCRdb's table has in-frame clones only and misses some. The data contain about 2.4 million clones, approximately 93% of them singletons. The TCR comes from a man younger than 35 in good health. Some clones in this sample may be carry-over from other donors' samples. The specimen was naive CD4+ T cells from PBMCs. As to subset: CD45RA+ positively selected. This rearrangement joins TRBV21-1 to TRBJ2-7; TRBD2 was called by the table and not checked on the DNA. TRBV21-1 is recorded as a pseudogene. Here the CDR3 reads CASSKWVSGTSYEQYF. The CDR3 region has the DNA TGTGCCAGCAGCAAATGGGTTAGCGGGACCTCCTACGAGCAGTACTTC.